This is a list of T cell receptor beta chains from one sample in a study of blood T cell repertoires in COVID-19. Libraries were prepared by immunoSEQ multiplex PCR; TCRdb keeps only in-frame clonotypes and omits some of them. Of fewer than 450,000 clones listed, 88% are singletons. Sequencing input: peripheral blood. The receptors were sampled from a woman between 65 and 79 years old with COVID-19, enrolled during active disease. The CDR3 runs from the conserved cysteine through the conserved F or W. D genes are given only for firm matches. The size entry is marked missing in some rows and otherwise reads once, few, many or a size class.

TRBV6-5	-	TRBJ2-1	-	TGTGCCAGCAGTCCAGGAGGGGGGGAAAGAGATGAGCAGTTCTTC	CASSPGGGERDEQFF
TRBV28	TRBD1	TRBJ2-7	-	TGTGCCAGCAGTTTTGGACAGGGGTGGAACGAGCAGTACTTC	CASSFGQGWNEQYF
TRBV9	TRBD1	TRBJ1-1	-	TGTGCCAGCAGCGCACCCGGACAGGGGATGAACACTGAAGCTTTCTTT	CASSAPGQGMNTEAFF
TRBV30	-	TRBJ1-1	-	TGTGCCTGGAGTACGGTTTTAGACACTGAAGCTTTCTTT	CAWSTVLDTEAFF
TRBV2	-	TRBJ1-4	few	TGTGCCAGCAGGGCAGCGGTTAATGAAAAACTGTTTTTT	CASRAAVNEKLFF
TRBV7-3	TRBD2	TRBJ2-7	-	TGTGCCAGCAGCTTAAGGGCGGGGGGGGACTACGAGCAGTACTTC	CASSLRAGGDYEQYF
TRBV19	-	TRBJ2-5	-	TGTGCCAGTAGTATATGGCGGGCCTCGGGAGAGACCCAGTACTTC	CASSIWRASGETQYF
TRBV10-2	TRBD1	TRBJ1-2	-	TGCGCCAGCAGTGAGTCGAGACAGGGGCTTGGCTACACCTTC	CASSESRQGLGYTF
TRBV7-2	TRBD1	TRBJ2-5	-	TGTGCCAGCAGCTCGGACAGGGGGCACATTTACTTC	CASSSDRGHIYF
TRBV9	TRBD1	TRBJ1-4	-	TGTGCCAGCAGCCGCGAAGGGGGCGGTGAAAAACTGTTTTTT	CASSREGGGEKLFF
TRBV15	TRBD2	TRBJ2-1	-	TGTGCCACCAGGAGACTAGCGGGGATCGATGAGCAGTTCTTC	CATRRLAGIDEQFF
TRBV4-1	TRBD2	TRBJ2-2	-	TGCGCCAGCAGCCAAGATCGGGCGGGGGCGAACACCGGGGAGCTGTTTTTT	CASSQDRAGANTGELFF
TRBV20-1	TRBD1	TRBJ1-2	-	TGCAGTGCTAGTGACGGACAGGGGAACTATGGCTACACCTTC	CSASDGQGNYGYTF
TRBV11-1	TRBD1	TRBJ2-4	-	TGTGCCAGCAGCTTAGATGGGACAGCGATAGACATTCAGTACTTC	CASSLDGTAIDIQYF
TRBV13	-	TRBJ1-1	few	TGTGCCAGCAGCTTAGGGCTTTTTAGTTCAATGAACACTGAAGCTTTCTTT	CASSLGLFSSMNTEAFF
TRBV19	-	TRBJ2-2	-	TGTGCCAGTAGTATTAGTGTCGCGAACACCGGGGAGCTGTTTTTT	CASSISVANTGELFF
TRBV12-3/TRBV12-4	-	TRBJ1-5	-	TGTGCCAGCAGTTTAAGGGGGAATCAGCCCCAGCATTTT	CASSLRGNQPQHF
TRBV9	TRBD1	TRBJ1-1	-	TGTGCCAGCAGCAGAGACAGGGGGCCCACTGAAGCTTTCTTT	CASSRDRGPTEAFF
TRBV6-5	-	TRBJ1-2	-	TGTGCCAGCAGTTACTCCACAGCCTATGGCTACACCTTC	CASSYSTAYGYTF
TRBV24-1	TRBD1	TRBJ1-2	-	TGTGCCACCAGTGATTCACCGGGACAGGGGGCGGATGGCTACACCTTC	CATSDSPGQGADGYTF
TRBV29-1	TRBD1	TRBJ1-2	-	TGCAGCGTTGTACAGGGGGTTGATGGCTACACCTTC	CSVVQGVDGYTF
TRBV15	-	TRBJ1-5	-	TGTGCCACCAGCAGAGATTCCCTTCAGCCCCAGCATTTT	CATSRDSLQPQHF
TRBV7-3	TRBD2	TRBJ2-3	-	TGTGCCAGCAGTAATCCGGGACTAGCGGGGGGACCCACAGATACGCAGTATTTT	CASSNPGLAGGPTDTQYF
TRBV28	TRBD1	TRBJ1-4	few	TGTGCCAGCAGCCTAACAGGGGGGACTAATGAAAAACTGTTTTTT	CASSLTGGTNEKLFF
TRBV11-2	TRBD2	TRBJ2-1	-	TGTGCCAGCAGCTCCCCACTGAGCGGGGGGGCCCGGGAGCAGTTCTTC	CASSSPLSGGAREQFF
TRBV7-2	-	TRBJ2-3	-	TGTGCCAGCACCCCCCGGGGGGCGGGCACAGATACGCAGTATTTT	CASTPRGAGTDTQYF
TRBV6-1	TRBD1	TRBJ1-1	-	TGTGCCAGCAGTGGAGGACAGGGGGGCAAGAGCACTGAAGCTTTCTTT	CASSGGQGGKSTEAFF
TRBV3-1/TRBV3-2	-	TRBJ1-5	-	TGTGCCAGCAGCCAAGATAGACTCCAGCCCCAGCATTTT	CASSQDRLQPQHF
TRBV19	TRBD1	TRBJ1-1	-	TGTGCCAGTAGTCCGTGGGACAGGGGGGGGAGCACTGAAGCTTTCTTT	CASSPWDRGGSTEAFF
TRBV23-1	-	TRBJ2-7	-	TGCGCCAGCAGTCTTTTCAGTTGGGTGAAGGGGACACTCGAGCAGTACTTC	CASSLFSWVKGTLEQYF
TRBV9	-	TRBJ1-3	-	TGTGCCAGCAGCGTAGCCACAGGGAGCTCTGGAAACACCATATATTTT	CASSVATGSSGNTIYF